Listed here are 28 T cell receptor beta chains from one sample, sequenced in a study of lymphopenia after photon versus proton radiotherapy. Repertoires were generated with immunoSEQ multiplex PCR, while TCRdb's copy carries only in-frame clones and drops some. The sample carries 53,000 or so clones, around 82% recorded once. The sample consisted of peripheral blood, taken from a patient treated with photon-based radiotherapy. Receptors were obtained from a man between 45 and 60 years old with gastric cancer.

The chain combines TRBV19 with TRBJ1-2; D not certain. V lost 7 bases, J lost 0 bases, and 27 bases lay in between. The CDR3 has 19 residues. The germline V gene encodes CDR1 LNHDA and CDR2 SQIVND (reference sequence). Here the CDR3 reads CASTLPEGQRRPSNYGYTF. CDR3 DNA sequence: TGTGCCAGTACTCTCCCGGAAGGGCAGCGACGCCCGTCTAACTATGGCTACACCTTC.

This chain connects TRBV6-5 to TRBJ2-7; possibly TRBD1 or TRBD2 for D (5 bases each). Germline-derived CDR1 and CDR2 are MNHEY and SVGAGI. With 5 bases removed from V and 3 bases from J, the gap between germline ends came to 11 bases. This CDR3 has 13 amino acids. The CDR3 loop reads CASSRDPDYEQYF. The CDR3, as DNA: TGTGCCAGCAGTCGGGACCCAGACTACGAGCAGTACTTC.

The chain is built from TRBV30 and TRBJ2-3; unclear D gene. Trimming took 5 bases from V and 0 from J, leaving 12 bases between them. The germline gives CDR1 GTSNPN, CDR2 SVGIG (reference sequence). CDR3 size: 14 residues. The CDR3 reads CAWEPPPSTDTQYF. DNA for the CDR3: TGTGCCTGGGAACCCCCCCCGAGCACAGATACGCAGTATTTT.

The chain employs TRBV9 and TRBJ2-1, with 10 positions matching TRBD2. CDR3 size: 13 residues. V was pared by 2 bases and J by 14 bases, with 7 bases of the junction left unmatched. Germline V gene data show CDR1 as SGDLS and CDR2 as YYNGEE. DNA of the CDR3: TGTGCCAGCAGCGTGGGGCTAGCGGGAGCCAAGTTCTTC. Translated, it gives CASSVGLAGAKFF.

The J gene is TRBJ2-7, the V gene TRBV14; a weak D match, TRBD1 (6 bases). The CDR3 is 17 amino acids. The V end lost 3 bases, the J end lost 2 bases, and 20 bases lay between the germline ends. Germline V gene lookup returns CDR1 SGHDN and CDR2 FVKESK. The CDR3 loop reads CASSQPSTGTFAYEQYF. For the CDR3, the DNA is TGTGCCAGCAGCCAGCCCAGTACCGGGACATTCGCCTACGAGCAGTACTTC.

CDR3 loop: CASSLDPHEQYF. Written as DNA, the CDR3 is TGTGCCAGCAGCTTAGATCCCCACGAGCAGTACTTC. The chain uses TRBV7-6 and TRBJ2-7; D remains unclear. Trimming cost V 1 base and J 5 bases, with 6 bases left between them. The V gene's germline CDR1 is SGHVS and CDR2 FNYEAQ. This CDR3 has 12 amino acids.

The chain employs TRBV14 and TRBJ2-2, with D maybe TRBD1 (6 bases). Germline loops: CDR1 SGHDN, CDR2 FVKESK. The CDR3 has 13 amino acids. Trimming took off 3 bases at V and 5 bases at J, with 7 bases between the two ends. The CDR3 here is CASSHTGTGELFF. CDR3 DNA: TGTGCCAGCAGCCATACAGGGACCGGGGAGCTGTTTTTT.

The V and J genes are TRBV5-1 and TRBJ2-3; D gene uncertain. CDR3 length: 13 residues. Per the germline V gene, CDR1 is SGHRS and CDR2 is YFSETQ. Trimming cost V 0 bases and J 4 bases, with 6 bases left between them. This CDR3 is CASSLDWADTQYF. CDR3 sequence (DNA): TGCGCCAGCAGCTTGGATTGGGCAGATACGCAGTATTTT.

CDR3 loop: CASSYKLTNTEAFF. Written as DNA, the CDR3 is TGTGCCAGCAGTTATAAACTAACGAACACTGAAGCTTTCTTT. This rearrangement joins TRBV6-5 to TRBJ1-1; D is unresolved. Germline loops: CDR1 MNHEY, CDR2 SVGAGI. The V end was cut by 3 bases, the J end by 1 base, with 9 bases between. This CDR3 comprises 14 residues.

Here the CDR3 reads CASNTRGANTEAFF. The CDR3 DNA reads as TGTGCCAGCAATACTCGGGGGGCGAACACTGAAGCTTTCTTT. The chain joins TRBV25-1 to TRBJ1-1; possible D gene TRBD1, 6 bases. Germline V gene sequence: CDR1 MGHDK, CDR2 SYGVNS. The V end lost 7 bases, the J end lost 1 base, and 13 bases lay between the germline ends. The CDR3 is 14 residues long.

This clone has a handful of counts. V gene TRBV28 combines with J gene TRBJ1-5, with D unresolved. The V gene's germline CDR1 is MDHEN and CDR2 SYDVKM. The CDR3 runs 14 residues. V was pared by 6 bases and J by 0 bases, with 9 bases between. This CDR3 reads CASREEYSNQPQHF. The DNA of the CDR3 is TGTGCCAGCAGAGAGGAGTATAGCAATCAGCCCCAGCATTTT.

This chain uses TRBV28 with TRBJ2-3; 9 nucleotides line up with TRBD2. Germline CDR1 and CDR2: MDHEN and SYDVKM. The CDR3 is made up of 18 amino acids. Losses at the gene ends were 6 bases for V and 1 base for J; bases not matched to a gene: 14. The CDR3, as DNA: TGTGCCAGCAGCCGTATAGTCTGGACTAGCGAAGGCACAGATACGCAGTATTTT. Protein: CASSRIVWTSEGTDTQYF.

V and J are TRBV30 and TRBJ2-7; D gene unclear. V was shortened by 2 bases and J by 7 bases, with 9 bases between the two germline ends. From germline, CDR1 is GTSNPN and CDR2 SVGIG (reference sequence). This CDR3 region has 11 residues. The CDR3 DNA follows: TGTGCCTGGAGTCAGGAGTCAGAGCAGTACTTC. Amino acid sequence: CAWSQESEQYF.

The genes are TRBV11-2 and TRBJ2-7; TRBD1 might be the D (6 bases). Germline CDR1 reads SGHAT; CDR2 reads FQNNGV. CDR3 size: 16 residues. V was trimmed by 2 bases and J by 3 bases, leaving 17 bases between them. DNA for the CDR3: TGTGCCAGCAGCTTATACGGGACACCTTCTCTCTACGAGCAGTACTTC. Its translation: CASSLYGTPSLYEQYF.

This chain joins TRBV29-1 and TRBJ1-1; 10 positions match TRBD1. Germline values: CDR1 SQVTM, CDR2 ANQGSEA. The CDR3 totals 17 residues. With 6 bases clipped from V and 1 base from J, the junction kept 14 bases outside the gene matches. CDR3 DNA: TGCAGCGTCCCCGCCGGGACAGGGGCGAGGGCGAACACTGAAGCTTTCTTT. It encodes CSVPAGTGARANTEAFF.

The chain has TRBV6-1 and TRBJ1-4; 8 bases line up with TRBD1. CDR3 length: 15 residues. CDR1 is MNHNS, CDR2 SASEGT, per germline. The V gene end was trimmed by 1 base and the J gene end by 8 bases; junction bases not matched to a gene: 6. The CDR3 spells CASSEGTGRGEKLFF. CDR3 in DNA: TGTGCCAGCAGTGAAGGGACAGGGCGCGGAGAAAAACTGTTTTTT.

The CDR3 is CASSIGQGARRNQPQHF. The CDR3 DNA follows: TGTGCCAGTAGTATAGGGCAGGGGGCGCGTCGCAATCAGCCCCAGCATTTT. The V call is TRBV19, the J call TRBJ1-5, with TRBD1 matching 8 bases. The CDR3 has 17 residues. The germline V gene encodes CDR1 LNHDA and CDR2 SQIVND (reference sequence). The trim removed 1 base at V and 2 bases at J, leaving 7 bases unmatched.

This chain uses TRBV7-9 with TRBJ2-7, with 7 positions matching TRBD1. CDR3 size: 16 residues. The germline CDR1 and CDR2 sequences are SEHNR and FQNEAQ (reference sequence). V was clipped by 3 bases and J by 5 bases; unmatched bases: 13. The CDR3 DNA reads as TGTGCCAGCAGCTTCAGGGGGACCGATTATTACGACGAGCAGTACTTC. This encodes CASSFRGTDYYDEQYF.

CDR3: CASSVDREVSYEQYF. The CDR3 DNA is TGTGCCAGCAGCGTAGACCGGGAAGTCTCCTACGAGCAGTACTTC. V usage is TRBV9 and J usage is TRBJ2-5, with D perhaps matching TRBD2 (5 bases). Judging by the DNA end, TRBJ2-7 fits better; the J call may be wrong. Germline V gene data show CDR1 as SGDLS and CDR2 as YYNGEE. This CDR3 has 15 amino acids.

The rearrangement uses TRBV18 and TRBJ1-4, with a possible D match to TRBD1 (6 bases). The CDR3 is 16 amino acids. CDR1 KGHSH and CDR2 LQKENI come from the germline V gene. The ends were cut back, 5 bases at V and 3 bases at J, with 16 bases in the middle. CDR3 nucleotide sequence: TGTGCCAGCTCAGCCCGTGGGGGGGCAGCTAATGAAAAACTGTTTTTT. Translating gives CASSARGGAANEKLFF.

The V call is TRBV20-1, the J call TRBJ2-7; D is undetermined. CDR3 size: 11 residues. Per the germline V gene, CDR1 is DFQATT and CDR2 is SNEGSKA (reference sequence). V lost 5 bases and J 3 bases, leaving 8 bases between the germline ends. The CDR3 DNA reads as TGCAGTGCTCAACATGTCTACGAGCAGTACTTC. Translated, it gives CSAQHVYEQYF.

The chain couples TRBV5-5 to TRBJ1-5; no reliable D call. V lost 0 bases, J lost 3 bases, and 13 bases lay in between. This CDR3 comprises 16 residues. Germline-derived CDR1 and CDR2 are SGHKS and YYEKEE (reference sequence). The CDR3 protein is CASSLGLGRDNQPQHF. The CDR3 region has the DNA TGTGCCAGCAGCTTGGGGCTGGGTAGGGACAATCAGCCCCAGCATTTT.

The rearrangement uses TRBV6-4 and TRBJ2-2; perhaps D is TRBD1 or TRBD2 (5 bases each). Germline V gene sequence: CDR1 MRHNA, CDR2 SNTAGT. V lost 4 bases to trimming and J lost 3 bases, with 9 bases between them. This CDR3 is 14 amino acids long. Here the CDR3 DNA reads TGTGCCAGCAGTGTCGGGACGGACACCGGGGAGCTGTTTTTT. Its protein is CASSVGTDTGELFF.

V usage is TRBV7-9 and J usage is TRBJ1-2; no clear D gene. The CDR3 runs to 13 residues. With 3 bases removed from V and 7 bases from J, the gap between germline ends came to 12 bases. In germline, CDR1 is SEHNR, CDR2 FQNEAQ (reference sequence). The CDR3: CASSFPGSGGYTF. CDR3 DNA: TGTGCCAGCAGCTTCCCAGGCTCGGGTGGCTACACCTTC.

V and J are TRBV20-1 and TRBJ2-1; unclear D gene. V was shortened by 1 base and J by 9 bases, with 7 bases between the two germline ends. This CDR3 contains 11 residues. Germline-derived CDR1 and CDR2 are DFQATT and SNEGSKA (reference sequence). The CDR3 region is CSARVISEQFF. The CDR3 DNA follows: TGCAGTGCTAGAGTAATAAGTGAGCAGTTCTTC.

The chain joins TRBV19 to TRBJ2-1, with D perhaps matching TRBD1 or TRBD2 (5 bases each). CDR3 size: 15 residues. V was clipped by 1 base and J by 2 bases, with 9 bases between them. Germline V lookup: CDR1 LNHDA, CDR2 SQIVND (reference sequence). The CDR3 coding sequence is TGTGCCAGTAGTATAGGTAGGGGACCCTACAATGAGCAGTTCTTC. It is translated as CASSIGRGPYNEQFF. Full variable domain (remainder filled in from reference TRBV19 and TRBJ2-1): DGGITQSPKYLFRKEGQNVTLSCEQNLNHDAMYWYRQDPGQGLRLIYYSQIVNDFQKGDIAEGYSVSREKKESFPLTVTSAQKNPTAFYLCASSIGRGPYNEQFFGPGTRLTVL.

The gene calls are TRBV11-3 and TRBJ2-7; D gene ambiguous. V lost 0 bases and J lost 5, with 5 bases in between. CDR3 length: 12 residues. Germline values: CDR1 SGHNT, CDR2 YENEEA. In DNA form, the CDR3 reads TGTGCCAGCAGCTTAGATATCAACGAGCAGTACTTC. Encoded protein: CASSLDINEQYF.

J is TRBJ2-3 and V is TRBV7-8; 11 bases align to TRBD2. V shed 5 bases and J 5 bases; nucleotides not matched to a gene: 12. The CDR3 spans 17 residues. Germline V gene data show CDR1 as SGHVS and CDR2 as FQNEAQ. The CDR3 nucleotides read TGTGCCAGCAGCACCCGGCTAGCGGGAGGTCACGGAGATACGCAGTATTTT. Translation: CASSTRLAGGHGDTQYF.